These 10 T cell receptor beta chains were sequenced from one sample in a study of CD8+ T cells in alopecia areata. Extraction and reverse transcription of RNA yielded cDNA as the sequencing template. Method: immunoSEQ multiplex PCR; TCRdb's copy keeps in-frame clones and lacks some. The data show approximately 130,000 clones, about 51% seen once. Material for sequencing was NKG2D-low CD8+ T cells sorted from blood. The receptors shown here come from a human donor with alopecia areata.

The CDR3 here is CASSPRTSGVRGNEQFF. Written as DNA, the CDR3 is TGTGCCAGCAGTCCTCGGACTAGCGGGGTCCGGGGAAATGAGCAGTTCTTC. The J gene is TRBJ2-1, the V gene TRBV14; 12 bases align to TRBD2. Germline trimming cut 6 bases from V and 7 bases from J; bases unmatched to any gene: 13. Germline assignment: CDR1 SGHDN and CDR2 FVKESK. CDR3 length: 17 residues.

The chain links TRBV6-5 to TRBJ2-6; perhaps TRBD1 as D (5 bases). This CDR3 region has 15 residues. Looked up from germline, CDR1 is MNHEY and CDR2 is SVGAGI. Trimming stripped 2 bases from V and 3 bases from J, with 8 bases between. This CDR3 is CASSYPRDGANVLTF. The CDR3 bases are TGTGCCAGCAGTTACCCCAGGGATGGGGCCAACGTCCTGACTTTC.

V usage is TRBV29-1 and J usage is TRBJ2-1; possible D gene TRBD2, 5 bases. V was cut by 6 bases and J by 4 bases, with 10 bases left in between. CDR3 size: 12 residues. Germline lookup yields CDR1 SQVTM and CDR2 ANQGSEA. The CDR3 spells CSVGVGYNEQFF. CDR3 in DNA: TGCAGCGTCGGGGTGGGGTACAATGAGCAGTTCTTC.

The rearrangement links TRBV29-1 to TRBJ1-2, with 10 positions matching TRBD1. The CDR3 sequence is 14 residues long. After removal of 1 base from V and 4 bases from J, the junction contained 3 bases not matched to a gene. Germline V lookup: CDR1 SQVTM, CDR2 ANQGSEA. The CDR3 DNA follows: TGCAGCGTTGAAGTGGACAGGGGGACCTATGGCTACACCTTC. Amino acids: CSVEVDRGTYGYTF.

This chain connects TRBV27 to TRBJ2-7; D call uncertain. The CDR3 consists of 11 residues. Trimming removed 4 bases from V and 3 bases from J, with 4 bases in between. The germline CDR1 and CDR2 sequences are MNHEY and SMNVEV (reference sequence). CDR3 bases: TGTGCCAGCAGTTCCCTCTACGAGCAGTACTTC. Protein sequence: CASSSLYEQYF.

The chain links TRBV25-1 to TRBJ2-6; unclear D gene. V lost 2 bases and J 1 base, leaving 9 bases between the germline ends. The CDR3 extends over 16 amino acids. Germline CDR1 MGHDK, CDR2 SYGVNS. The CDR3, as DNA: TGTGCCAGCAGTGAAGCATCCAGATCTGGGGCCAACGTCCTGACTTTC. This gives the protein CASSEASRSGANVLTF.

V and J are TRBV5-6 and TRBJ2-6, with a possible D match to TRBD2 (5 bases). Germline V lookup: CDR1 SGHDT, CDR2 YYEEEE. Trimming cost V 0 bases and J 2 bases, with 9 bases left between them. This CDR3 is 16 amino acids long. The CDR3: CASSLGIGTGANVLTF. The CDR3 nucleotides read TGTGCCAGCAGCTTGGGGATCGGGACTGGGGCCAACGTCCTGACTTTC.

V and J are TRBV30 and TRBJ2-3; no clear D. With 1 base removed from V and 7 bases from J, the gap between germline ends came to 15 bases. Germline loops: CDR1 GTSNPN, CDR2 SVGIG (reference sequence). This CDR3 contains 14 residues. In DNA, the CDR3 is TGTGCCTGGAGTGGAGGTATTGGTGATAATACGCAGTATTTT. Translated, it gives CAWSGGIGDNTQYF.

This sequence joins TRBV30 and TRBJ2-2; D remains unclear. Trimming cost V 1 base and J 6 bases, with 9 bases left between them. This CDR3 has 13 residues. CDR1 and CDR2 from the germline V gene are GTSNPN and SVGIG (reference sequence). The CDR3 loop is CAWSDSYPGELFF. The DNA of the CDR3 is TGTGCCTGGAGTGATTCCTATCCCGGGGAGCTGTTTTTT. Drawing the rest from reference TRBV30 and TRBJ2-2, the complete variable domain is SQTIHQWPATLVQPVGSPLSLECTVEGTSNPNLYWYRQAAGRGLQLLFYSVGIGQISSEVPQNLSASRPQDRQFILSSKKLLLSDSGFYLCAWSDSYPGELFFGEGSRLTVL.

Turning to this clone: The sample holds other DNA sequences that translate to the same CDR3. The rearrangement uses TRBV9 and TRBJ2-2; no definite D call. The CDR3 consists of 12 residues. Germline V gives CDR1 SGDLS, CDR2 YYNGEE. Trimming left V 0 bases short and J 7 bases short, with 4 bases between. The CDR3: CASSVGSGELFF. Written as DNA, the CDR3 is TGTGCCAGCAGCGTAGGCAGCGGGGAGCTGTTTTTT.